This entry concerns a single TCR beta chain. Its antigen is still unknown. The cohort excluded patients with autoimmune disease history or systemic immunosuppression. The data stem from a study of OX40 agonist ivuxolimab in advanced cancers. Turning to the study itself: Patients in the trial were receiving intravenous ivuxolimab every 2 weeks, at doses of 0.01 to 10 mg/kg. People who had prior anti-PD-1, anti-PD-L1 or anti-CTLA-4 therapy could take part, and approximately 43% had some.

V lost 0 bases, J lost 0 bases, and 2 bases stayed unmatched. CDR3 length: 16 amino acids. Germline V lookup: CDR1 MNHEY, CDR2 SMNVEV (reference sequence). General study points: The CD4+ and CD8+ T cells in the blood had expanded clonally by week 6 at 0.1 to 3.0 mg/kg.

Method: immunoSEQ multiplex PCR; TCRdb's copy keeps in-frame clones and lacks some. The data contain about 50,000 clones, around nine tenths of them singletons. V and J are TRBV27 and TRBJ2-3, with 8 nucleotides matching TRBD2. The receptor's source is an adult with an advanced solid tumor such as melanoma, head and neck, liver or kidney cancer. The source was CD4+ or CD8+ T cells sorted from blood, collected in a trial of the OX40 agonist ivuxolimab. CDR3 nucleotides: TGTGCCAGCAGTTTATCCCAGCGGGGGAGCACAGATACGCAGTATTTT. Translated: CASSLSQRGSTDTQYF.